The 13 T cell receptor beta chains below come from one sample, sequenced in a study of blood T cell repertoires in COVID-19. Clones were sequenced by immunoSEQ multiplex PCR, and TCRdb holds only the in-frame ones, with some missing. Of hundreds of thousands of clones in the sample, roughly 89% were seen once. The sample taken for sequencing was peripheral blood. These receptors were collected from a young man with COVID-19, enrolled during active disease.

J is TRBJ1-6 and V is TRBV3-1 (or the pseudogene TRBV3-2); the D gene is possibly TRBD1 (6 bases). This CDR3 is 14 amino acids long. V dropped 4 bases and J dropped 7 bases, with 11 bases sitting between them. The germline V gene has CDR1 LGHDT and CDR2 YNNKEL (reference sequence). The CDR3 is CASSRRQENSPLHF. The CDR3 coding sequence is TGTGCCAGCAGCCGCCGACAGGAAAATTCACCCCTCCACTTT.

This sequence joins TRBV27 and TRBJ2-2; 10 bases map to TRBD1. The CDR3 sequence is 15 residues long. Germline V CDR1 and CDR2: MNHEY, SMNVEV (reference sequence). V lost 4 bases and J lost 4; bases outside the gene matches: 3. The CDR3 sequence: CASSSDRGPTGELFF. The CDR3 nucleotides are TGTGCCAGCAGTTCCGACAGGGGGCCCACCGGGGAGCTGTTTTTT.

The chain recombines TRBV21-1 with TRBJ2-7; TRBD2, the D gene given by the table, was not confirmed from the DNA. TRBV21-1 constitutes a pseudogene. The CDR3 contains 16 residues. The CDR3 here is CASTLRPSAHSYEQYF. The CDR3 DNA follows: TGTGCCAGCACCCTTCGGCCTAGCGCCCACTCCTACGAGCAGTACTTC.

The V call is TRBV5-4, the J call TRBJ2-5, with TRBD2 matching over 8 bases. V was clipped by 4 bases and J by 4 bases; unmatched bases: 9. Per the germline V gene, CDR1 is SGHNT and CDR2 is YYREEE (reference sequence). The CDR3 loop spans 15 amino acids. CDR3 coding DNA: TGTGCCAGCAGCCCCTCAACCGGGGGGGGAGAGACCCAGTACTTC. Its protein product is CASSPSTGGGETQYF.

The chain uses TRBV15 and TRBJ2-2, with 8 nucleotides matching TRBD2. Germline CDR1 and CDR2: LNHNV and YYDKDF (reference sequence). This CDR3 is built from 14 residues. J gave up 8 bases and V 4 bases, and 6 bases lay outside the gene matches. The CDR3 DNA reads TGTGCCACCAGCACCCCCCGGGGGGGAGGGGAGCTGTTTTTT. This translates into CATSTPRGGGELFF.

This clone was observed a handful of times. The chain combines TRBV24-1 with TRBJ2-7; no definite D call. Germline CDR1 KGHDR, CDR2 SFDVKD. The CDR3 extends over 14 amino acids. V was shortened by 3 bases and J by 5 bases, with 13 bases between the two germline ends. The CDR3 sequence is CATSDPTTIHEQYF. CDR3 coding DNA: TGTGCCACCAGTGATCCTACCACTATCCACGAGCAGTACTTC.

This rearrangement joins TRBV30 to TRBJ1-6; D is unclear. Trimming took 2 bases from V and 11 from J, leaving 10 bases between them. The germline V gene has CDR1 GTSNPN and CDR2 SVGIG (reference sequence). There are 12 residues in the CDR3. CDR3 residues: CAWSRGTPPLHF. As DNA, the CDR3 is TGTGCCTGGAGTCGGGGTACTCCACCCCTCCACTTT.

The CDR3: CASSIDRGRNEAFF. CDR3 coding DNA: TGTGCCAGTAGTATAGATCGAGGCAGAAATGAAGCTTTCTTT. The J gene is TRBJ1-1, the V gene TRBV19; D not resolved. V lost 0 bases to trimming and J lost 7 bases, with 12 bases between them. The germline CDR1 and CDR2 sequences are LNHDA and SQIVND (reference sequence). The CDR3 contains 14 residues. Complete variable domain (other parts from reference TRBV19 and TRBJ1-1): DGGITQSPKYLFRKEGQNVTLSCEQNLNHDAMYWYRQDPGQGLRLIYYSQIVNDFQKGDIAEGYSVSREKKESFPLTVTSAQKNPTAFYLCASSIDRGRNEAFFGQGTRLTVV.

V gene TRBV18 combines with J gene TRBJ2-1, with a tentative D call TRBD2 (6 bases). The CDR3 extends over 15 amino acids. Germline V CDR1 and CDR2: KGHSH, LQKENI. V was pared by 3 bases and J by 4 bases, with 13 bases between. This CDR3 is CASSPTGGVYNEQFF. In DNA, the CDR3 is TGTGCCAGCTCACCTACCGGCGGGGTATACAATGAGCAGTTCTTC.

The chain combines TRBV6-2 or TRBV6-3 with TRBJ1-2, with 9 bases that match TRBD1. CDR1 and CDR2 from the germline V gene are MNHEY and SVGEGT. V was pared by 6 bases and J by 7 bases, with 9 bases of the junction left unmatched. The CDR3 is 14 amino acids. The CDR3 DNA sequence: TGTGCCAGCAGCACCTGGGACAGGGCGCGTGGCTACACCTTC. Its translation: CASSTWDRARGYTF.

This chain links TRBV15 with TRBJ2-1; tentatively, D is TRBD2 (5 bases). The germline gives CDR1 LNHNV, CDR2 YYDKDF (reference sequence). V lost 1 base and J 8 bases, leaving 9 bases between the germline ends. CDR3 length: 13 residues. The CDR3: CATSRAPRDEQFF. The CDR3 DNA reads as TGTGCCACCAGCAGAGCCCCGAGGGATGAGCAGTTCTTC.

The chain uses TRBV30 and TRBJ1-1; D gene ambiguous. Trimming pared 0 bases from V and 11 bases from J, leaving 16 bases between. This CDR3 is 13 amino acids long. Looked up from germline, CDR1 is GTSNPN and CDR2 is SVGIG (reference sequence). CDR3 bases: TGTGCCTGGAGTGTTTTATTTGCTTGGAGCGCTTTCTTT. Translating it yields CAWSVLFAWSAFF.

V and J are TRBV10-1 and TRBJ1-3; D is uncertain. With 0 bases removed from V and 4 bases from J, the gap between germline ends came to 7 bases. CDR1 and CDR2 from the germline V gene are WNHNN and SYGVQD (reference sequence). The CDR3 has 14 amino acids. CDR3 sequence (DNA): TGCGCCAGCAGTGAGTCGGGCAACGGAAACACCATATATTTT. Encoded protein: CASSESGNGNTIYF.